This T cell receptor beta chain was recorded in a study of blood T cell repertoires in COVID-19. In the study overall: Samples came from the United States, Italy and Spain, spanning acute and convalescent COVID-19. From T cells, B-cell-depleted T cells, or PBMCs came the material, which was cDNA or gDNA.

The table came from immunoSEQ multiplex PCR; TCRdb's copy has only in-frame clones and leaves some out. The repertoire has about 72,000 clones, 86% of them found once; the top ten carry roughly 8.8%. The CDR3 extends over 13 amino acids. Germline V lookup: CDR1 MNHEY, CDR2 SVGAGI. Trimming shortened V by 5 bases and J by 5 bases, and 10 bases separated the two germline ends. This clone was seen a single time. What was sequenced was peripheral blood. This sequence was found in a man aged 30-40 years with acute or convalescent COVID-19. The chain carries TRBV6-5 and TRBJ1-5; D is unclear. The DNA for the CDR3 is TGTGCCAGCAGTACAAATCCCTATCAGCCCCAGCATTTT. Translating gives CASSTNPYQPQHF.